The present entry profiles one T cell receptor beta chain with its context. The sample comes from a study of T cell responses to AZD1222 COVID-19 vaccine. TCRdb's table, derived via immunoSEQ multiplex PCR, lists solely in-frame clones and lacks some. The data show 120,000 or so clones, roughly four fifths seen once. The sample was peripheral blood, taken on day 0 of AZD1222 vaccination. This clonotype originated in an adult in good health.

The CDR3 here is CASSSTANYGYTF. The CDR3, as DNA: TGTGCCAGCAGCTCGACAGCTAACTATGGCTACACCTTC. The chain couples TRBV28 to TRBJ1-2; perhaps TRBD1 as D (5 bases). Germline V gene data show CDR1 as MDHEN and CDR2 as SYDVKM. With 6 bases removed from V and 0 bases from J, the gap between germline ends came to 8 bases. This CDR3 region has 13 residues.